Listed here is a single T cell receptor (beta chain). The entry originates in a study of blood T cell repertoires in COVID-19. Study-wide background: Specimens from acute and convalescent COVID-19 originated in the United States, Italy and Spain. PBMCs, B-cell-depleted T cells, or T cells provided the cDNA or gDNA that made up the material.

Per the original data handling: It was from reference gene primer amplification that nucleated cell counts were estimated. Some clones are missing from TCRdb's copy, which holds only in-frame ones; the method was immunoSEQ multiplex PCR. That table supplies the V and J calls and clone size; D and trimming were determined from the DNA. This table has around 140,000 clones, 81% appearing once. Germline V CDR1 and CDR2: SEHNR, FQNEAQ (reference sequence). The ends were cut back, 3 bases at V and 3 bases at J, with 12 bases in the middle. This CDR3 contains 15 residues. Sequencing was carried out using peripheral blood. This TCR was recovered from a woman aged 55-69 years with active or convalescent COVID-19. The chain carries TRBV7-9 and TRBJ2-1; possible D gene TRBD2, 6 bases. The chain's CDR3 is CASSFPGGDYNEQFF. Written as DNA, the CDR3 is TGTGCCAGCAGCTTTCCAGGCGGGGACTACAATGAGCAGTTCTTC.